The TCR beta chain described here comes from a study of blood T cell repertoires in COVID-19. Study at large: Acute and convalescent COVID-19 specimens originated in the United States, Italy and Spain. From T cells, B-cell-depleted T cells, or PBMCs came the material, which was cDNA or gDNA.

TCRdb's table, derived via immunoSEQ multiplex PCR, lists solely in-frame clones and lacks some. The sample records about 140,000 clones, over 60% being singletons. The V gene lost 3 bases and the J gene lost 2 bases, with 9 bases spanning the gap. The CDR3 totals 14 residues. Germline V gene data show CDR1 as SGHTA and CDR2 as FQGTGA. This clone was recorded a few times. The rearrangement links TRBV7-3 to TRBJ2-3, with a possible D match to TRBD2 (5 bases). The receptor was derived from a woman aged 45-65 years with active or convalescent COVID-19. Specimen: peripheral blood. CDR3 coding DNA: TGTGCCAGCAGCTTTGACTACTCCACAGATACGCAGTATTTT. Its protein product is CASSFDYSTDTQYF.